The source of this T cell receptor beta chain is a study of CD8+ T cells in alopecia areata. Study information: Patients in the treated group were given tofacitinib by mouth, 5 to 10 mg twice a day.

Study outcomes and limitations: Scalp sequencing also captures normal skin's resident alphabeta T cells.

Sequencing templates came from extracted RNA that was reverse transcribed into cDNA. Assay used: immunoSEQ multiplex PCR; TCRdb lists only in-frame clones, some missing. Among 110,000 to 150,000 clones listed, about 60% were seen once. The sample holds one count of this clone. What it recognizes is unknown. The CDR3 loop spans 15 amino acids. Source: CD4+ T cells sorted from blood, taken at week 0. The receptor was derived from a human donor with alopecia areata. The chain has TRBV12-2 and TRBJ1-5. TRBV12-2 is described as a pseudogene. In DNA, the CDR3 is TGTGCAAGTCGCTTTTCCGGGGGAACACCTCAGCCCCAGCATTTT. This codes for CASRFSGGTPQPQHF.